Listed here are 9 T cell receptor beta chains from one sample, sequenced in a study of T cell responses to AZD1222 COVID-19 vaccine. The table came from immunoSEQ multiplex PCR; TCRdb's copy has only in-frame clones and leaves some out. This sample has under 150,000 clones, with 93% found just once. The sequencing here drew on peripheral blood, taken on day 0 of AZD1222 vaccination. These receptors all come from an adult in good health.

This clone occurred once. Written as DNA, the CDR3 is TGTGCCAGCAGTTCGGGACAGGGGCATGGCTACACCTTC. Translation: CASSSGQGHGYTF. The chain has TRBV27 and TRBJ1-2, with 10 bases aligning to TRBD1. CDR3 length equals 13 residues. V trimming: 4 bases; J trimming: 6 bases; junction bases outside the gene matches: 2. Germline V gives CDR1 MNHEY, CDR2 SMNVEV (reference sequence).

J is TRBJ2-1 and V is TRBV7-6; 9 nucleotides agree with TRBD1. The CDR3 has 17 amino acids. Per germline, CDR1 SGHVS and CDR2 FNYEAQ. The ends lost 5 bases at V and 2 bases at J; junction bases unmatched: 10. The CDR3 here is CASSPILRDRAYNEQFF. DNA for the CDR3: TGTGCCAGCAGCCCCATTCTCCGGGACAGGGCCTACAATGAGCAGTTCTTC.

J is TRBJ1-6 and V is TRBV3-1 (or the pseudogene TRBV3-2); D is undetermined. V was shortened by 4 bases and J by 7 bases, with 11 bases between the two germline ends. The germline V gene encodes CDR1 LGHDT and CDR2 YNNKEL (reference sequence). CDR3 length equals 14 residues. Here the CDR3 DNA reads TGTGCCAGCAGCCTCGGACGGGGAAATTCACCCCTCCACTTT. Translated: CASSLGRGNSPLHF.

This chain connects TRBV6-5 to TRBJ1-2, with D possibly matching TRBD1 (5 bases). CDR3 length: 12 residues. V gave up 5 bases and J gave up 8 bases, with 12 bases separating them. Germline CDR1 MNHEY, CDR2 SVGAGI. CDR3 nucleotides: TGTGCCAGCAGTCTCGGGGGGGGAGGCTACACCTTC. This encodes CASSLGGGGYTF.

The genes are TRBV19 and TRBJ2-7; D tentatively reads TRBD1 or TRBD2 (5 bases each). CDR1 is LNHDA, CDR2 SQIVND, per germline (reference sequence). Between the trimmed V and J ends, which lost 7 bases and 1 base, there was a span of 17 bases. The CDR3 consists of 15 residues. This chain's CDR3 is CASTQGDLGSYEQYF. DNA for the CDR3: TGTGCCAGTACCCAAGGGGACCTAGGTTCCTACGAGCAGTACTTC.

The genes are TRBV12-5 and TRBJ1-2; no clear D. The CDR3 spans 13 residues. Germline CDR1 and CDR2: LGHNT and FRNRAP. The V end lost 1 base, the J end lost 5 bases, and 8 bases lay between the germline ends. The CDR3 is CASGLGPLYGYTF. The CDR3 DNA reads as TGTGCTAGTGGTTTGGGACCACTATATGGCTACACCTTC. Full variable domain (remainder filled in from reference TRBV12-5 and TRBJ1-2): DARVTQTPRHKVTEMGQEVTMRCQPILGHNTVFWYRQTMMQGLELLAYFRNRAPLDDSGMPKDRFSAEMPDATLATLKIQPSEPRDSAVYFCASGLGPLYGYTFGSGTRLTVV.

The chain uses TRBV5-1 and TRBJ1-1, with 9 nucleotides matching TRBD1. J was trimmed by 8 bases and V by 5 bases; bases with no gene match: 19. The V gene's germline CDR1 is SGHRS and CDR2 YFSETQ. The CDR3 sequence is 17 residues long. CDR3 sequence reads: CASRQTGTGPGGYEAFF. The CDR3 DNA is TGCGCCAGCAGGCAAACGGGGACAGGGCCCGGGGGGTACGAAGCTTTCTTT.

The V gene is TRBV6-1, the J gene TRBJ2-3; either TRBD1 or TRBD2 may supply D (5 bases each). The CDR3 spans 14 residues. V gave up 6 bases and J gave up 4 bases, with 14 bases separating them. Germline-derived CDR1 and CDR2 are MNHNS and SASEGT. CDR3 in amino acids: CASSPSGAADTQYF. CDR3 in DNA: TGTGCCAGCAGCCCATCCGGGGCCGCAGATACGCAGTATTTT.

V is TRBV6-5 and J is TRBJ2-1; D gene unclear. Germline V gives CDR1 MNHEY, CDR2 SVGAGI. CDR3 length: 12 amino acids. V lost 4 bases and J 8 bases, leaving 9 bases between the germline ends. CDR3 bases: TGTGCCAGCAGTTCCCGTGTAGATGAGCAGTTCTTC. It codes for CASSSRVDEQFF.